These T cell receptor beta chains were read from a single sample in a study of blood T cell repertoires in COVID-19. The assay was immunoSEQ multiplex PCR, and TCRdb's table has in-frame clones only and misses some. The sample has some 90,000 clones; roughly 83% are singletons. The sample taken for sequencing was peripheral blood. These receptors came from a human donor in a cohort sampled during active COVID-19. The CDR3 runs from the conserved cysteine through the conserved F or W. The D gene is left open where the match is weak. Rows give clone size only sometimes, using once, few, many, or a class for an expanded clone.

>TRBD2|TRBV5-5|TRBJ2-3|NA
CASSLFGGGTDTQYF
TGTGCCAGCAGCTTGTTTGGGGGGGGCACAGATACGCAGTATTTT
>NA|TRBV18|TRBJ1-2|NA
CASSPVGANYGYTF
TGTGCCAGCTCACCAGTTGGAGCTAACTATGGCTACACCTTC
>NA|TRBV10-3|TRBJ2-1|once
CAISGGDPGYEQFF
TGTGCCATCAGTGGGGGGGACCCAGGCTATGAGCAGTTCTTC
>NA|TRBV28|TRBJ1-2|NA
CASSSGPPGGYTF
TGTGCCAGCAGTTCGGGTCCGCCGGGTGGCTACACCTTC
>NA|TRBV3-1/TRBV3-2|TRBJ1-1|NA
CASSQDWGGAFMNTEAFF
TGTGCCAGCAGCCAAGATTGGGGAGGGGCTTTTATGAACACTGAAGCTTTCTTT
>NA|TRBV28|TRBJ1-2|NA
CASSSVTDYGYTF
TGTGCCAGCAGTTCGGTGACAGACTATGGCTACACCTTC
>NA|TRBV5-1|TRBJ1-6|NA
CASSLRSSYNSPLHF
TGCGCCAGCAGCTTGAGGAGCTCCTATAATTCACCCCTCCACTTT
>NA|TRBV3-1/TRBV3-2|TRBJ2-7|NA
CASSPGGVYEQYF
TGTGCCAGCAGCCCTGGTGGAGTCTACGAGCAGTACTTC
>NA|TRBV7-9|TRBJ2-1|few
CASSSTYNEQFF
TGTGCCAGCAGCTCAACCTACAATGAGCAGTTCTTC
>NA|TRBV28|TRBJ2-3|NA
CASRRDSIDTQYF
TGTGCCAGCAGGCGAGATTCCATAGATACGCAGTATTTT
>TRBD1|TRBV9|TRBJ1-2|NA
CASSADRNYGYTF
TGTGCCAGCAGCGCGGACAGGAACTATGGCTACACCTTC
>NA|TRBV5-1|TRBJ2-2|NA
CASSLAGNTGELFF
TGCGCCAGCAGCTTGGCAGGGAACACCGGGGAGCTGTTTTTT
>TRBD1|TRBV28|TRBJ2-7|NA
CASRTQIQGSYEQYF
TGTGCCAGCAGGACACAGATACAGGGGTCCTACGAGCAGTACTTC
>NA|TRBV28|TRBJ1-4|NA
CASSGGPGGSEKLFF
TGTGCCAGCAGTGGGGGACCGGGGGGCTCTGAAAAACTGTTTTTT
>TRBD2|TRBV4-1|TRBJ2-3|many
CASSQDWPAGVITDTQYF
TGCGCCAGCAGCCAAGATTGGCCAGCGGGAGTTATCACAGATACGCAGTATTTT
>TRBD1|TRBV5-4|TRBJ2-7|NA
CASTRTGTYEQYF
TGTGCCAGCACGCGGACAGGAACCTACGAGCAGTACTTC
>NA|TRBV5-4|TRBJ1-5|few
CASSLGGRNQPQHF
TGTGCCAGCAGCTTGGGCGGTCGCAATCAGCCCCAGCATTTT
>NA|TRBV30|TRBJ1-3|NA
CAWDLSSGNTIYF
TGTGCCTGGGATTTATCCTCTGGAAACACCATATATTTT
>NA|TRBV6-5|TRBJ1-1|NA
CASSPVQGGSTEAFF
TGTGCCAGCAGTCCTGTTCAGGGTGGAAGCACTGAAGCTTTCTTT
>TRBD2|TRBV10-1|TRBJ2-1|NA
CASSDPGTSGKGNYNEQFF
TGCGCCAGCAGTGACCCCGGGACTAGCGGGAAGGGGAACTACAATGAGCAGTTCTTC
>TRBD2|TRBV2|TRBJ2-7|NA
CASGGVTYEQYF
TGTGCCAGCGGGGGGGTGACCTACGAGCAGTACTTC
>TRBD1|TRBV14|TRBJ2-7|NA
CASSGRTGALDREQYF
TGTGCCAGCAGCGGACGCACAGGGGCCCTAGACCGCGAGCAGTACTTC
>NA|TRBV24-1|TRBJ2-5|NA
CATSDSGTARETQYF
TGTGCCACCAGTGACTCCGGTACCGCTCGGGAGACCCAGTACTTC
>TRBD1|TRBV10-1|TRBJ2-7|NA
CASSESRGPYEQYF
TGCGCCAGCAGTGAATCCAGGGGGCCCTACGAGCAGTACTTC
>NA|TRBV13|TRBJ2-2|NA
CASSFRNTGELFF
TGTGCCAGCAGCTTCAGGAACACCGGGGAGCTGTTTTTT
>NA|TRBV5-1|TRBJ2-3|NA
CASSGIRDGSTDTQYF
TGCGCCAGCAGCGGGATCAGGGATGGGTCCACAGATACGCAGTATTTT
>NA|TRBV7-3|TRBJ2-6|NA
CASSLRAGSSGANVLTF
TGTGCCAGCAGCTTAAGGGCGGGAAGCTCTGGGGCCAACGTCCTGACTTTC
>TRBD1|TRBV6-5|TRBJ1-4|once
CASSYNRGLFEKLFF
TGTGCCAGCAGTTACAACAGGGGTCTTTTCGAAAAACTGTTTTTT
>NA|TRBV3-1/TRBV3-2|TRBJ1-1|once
CASSQVWTQVYTEAFF
TGTGCCAGCAGCCAAGTGTGGACTCAGGTTTACACTGAAGCTTTCTTT
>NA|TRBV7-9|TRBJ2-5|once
CASSLFTGSETQYF
TGTGCCAGCAGCTTATTTACTGGTTCGGAGACCCAGTACTTC
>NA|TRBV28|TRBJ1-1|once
CASSSFSSDFPEAFF
TGTGCCAGCAGTTCATTCTCTTCGGACTTCCCTGAAGCTTTCTTT
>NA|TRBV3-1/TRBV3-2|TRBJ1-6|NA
CASMATRAGGSPLHF
TGTGCCAGCATGGCCACGAGGGCTGGGGGCTCACCCCTCCACTTT
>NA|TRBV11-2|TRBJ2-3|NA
CASSSPRAGDTQYF
TGTGCCAGCAGCTCCCCGAGGGCTGGAGATACGCAGTATTTT
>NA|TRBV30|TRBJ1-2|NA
CAWSLSGYGYTF
TGTGCCTGGAGTTTATCGGGATATGGCTACACCTTC
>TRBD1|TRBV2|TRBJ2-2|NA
CASSESLQGLAGELFF
TGTGCCAGCAGTGAATCCCTACAGGGGTTGGCCGGGGAGCTGTTTTTT
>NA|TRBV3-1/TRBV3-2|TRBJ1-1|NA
CASNRGNTEAFF
TGTGCCAGCAACCGAGGGAACACTGAAGCTTTCTTT
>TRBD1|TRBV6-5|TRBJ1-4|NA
CASGLGQGEEKLFF
TGTGCCAGCGGCCTGGGACAGGGGGAAGAAAAACTGTTTTTT
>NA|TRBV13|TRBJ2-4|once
CASSNERQIAKNIQYF
TGTGCCAGCAGCAATGAGCGACAGATAGCCAAAAACATTCAGTACTTC
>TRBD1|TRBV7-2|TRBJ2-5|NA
CASSLVGQGAGETQYF
TGTGCCAGCAGCTTAGTTGGACAGGGGGCGGGAGAGACCCAGTACTTC
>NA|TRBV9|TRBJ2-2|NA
CASSGLGVPGELFF
TGTGCCAGCAGCGGCTTGGGAGTACCCGGGGAGCTGTTTTTT
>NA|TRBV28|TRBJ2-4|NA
CASSFLEEAKNIQYF
TGTGCCAGCAGTTTCCTGGAGGAAGCCAAAAACATTCAGTACTTC
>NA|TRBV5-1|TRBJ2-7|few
CASSLGGGGTYEQYF
TGCGCCAGCAGCCTCGGGGGAGGAGGAACCTACGAGCAGTACTTC
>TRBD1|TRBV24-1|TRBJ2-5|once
CATPLPDRGRETQYF
TGTGCCACCCCACTCCCGGACAGGGGGCGAGAGACCCAGTACTTC
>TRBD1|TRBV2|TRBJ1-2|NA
CASSEAQGAWGYTF
TGTGCCAGCAGTGAAGCGCAGGGGGCCTGGGGCTACACCTTC
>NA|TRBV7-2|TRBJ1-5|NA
CASSLVQGSQPQHF
TGTGCCAGCAGCTTGGTCCAGGGGAGTCAGCCCCAGCATTTT
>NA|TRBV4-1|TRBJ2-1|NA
CASSQDSESYNEQFF
TGCGCCAGCAGCCAAGATTCCGAGTCCTACAATGAGCAGTTCTTC
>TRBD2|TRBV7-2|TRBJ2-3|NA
CASSPGLASTDTQYF
TGTGCCAGCAGCCCCGGACTAGCGAGCACAGATACGCAGTATTTT
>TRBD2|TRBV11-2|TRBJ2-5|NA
CASSLGGGHQETQYF
TGTGCCAGCAGCTTAGGCGGGGGGCACCAAGAGACCCAGTACTTC
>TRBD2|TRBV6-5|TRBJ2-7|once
CASRKGLAGGREQYF
TGTGCCAGCCGAAAAGGACTAGCGGGGGGTCGCGAGCAGTACTTC